The 2 T cell receptor beta chains below come from one sample, sequenced in a study of T cell responses to AZD1222 COVID-19 vaccine. The data were produced by immunoSEQ multiplex PCR, yet TCRdb's version contains in-frame clones alone and is incomplete. Altogether approximately 120,000 clones are present, 70% to 90% being singletons, with the ten largest covering around a sixth. The sample consisted of peripheral blood, taken on day 0 of AZD1222 vaccination. Receptor source: an adult in good health.

This clone was detected only once. This chain links TRBV28 with TRBJ1-5; no clear D. The CDR3 is 11 amino acids. V was clipped by 4 bases and J by 4 bases, with 2 bases between them. Germline V gives CDR1 MDHEN, CDR2 SYDVKM. CDR3 sequence: CASSWNQPQHF. The CDR3 DNA sequence: TGTGCCAGCAGTTGGAATCAGCCCCAGCATTTT.

This chain connects TRBV11-2 to TRBJ1-2; possible D gene TRBD1, 6 bases. Trimming took 3 bases from V and 8 from J, leaving 19 bases between them. The CDR3 runs to 15 residues. The V gene's germline CDR1 is SGHAT and CDR2 FQNNGV. The CDR3 sequence: CASSFPPRVGAGYTF. As DNA, the CDR3 is TGTGCCAGCAGCTTCCCCCCAAGGGTGGGGGCGGGCTACACCTTC.